The TCR beta chain described here comes from a study of shared clonotypes between healthy human individuals. The assay was carried out at the deep level. DNA from unsorted PBMC was sequenced on ten immunoSEQ deep assay plates. Only in-frame clones appear in the TCRdb table, and some are missing; sequencing was by immunoSEQ multiplex PCR. The sample has about 490,000 clones, over 65% seen once. There were no recent acute infections or vaccinations among the donors, who were healthy HIV-negative adults. Roughly 90 million PBMCs went into genomic DNA for unsorted samples. The CDR3 totals 11 residues. Deletions cut 5 bases from V and 7 bases from J, with 12 bases between. Germline V lookup: CDR1 DFQATT, CDR2 SNEGSKA (reference sequence).

The chain links TRBV20-1 to TRBJ2-7, with D perhaps TRBD2 (5 bases). The receptor was isolated from a woman aged 40 to 49 in good health. Some clones in this sample may be carry-over from other donors' samples. The sample consisted of PBMCs. The CDR3 region is CSAPRAGEQYF. DNA for the CDR3: TGCAGTGCTCCCCGGGCGGGTGAGCAGTACTTC.